Reported below is one T cell receptor beta chain. The data derive from a study of blood T cell repertoires in COVID-19. Background on the study: COVID-19 samples, acute and convalescent, were from the United States, Italy and Spain. T cells, B-cell-depleted T cells, or PBMCs provided the cDNA or gDNA that served as material.

Per the study methods: Nucleated cell number was recorded as an estimate derived from reference gene primer amplification. Generated by immunoSEQ multiplex PCR, the TCRdb table keeps only in-frame clones and is missing some. The V and J calls and clone size were taken over from that table, and D and trimming were inferred from the DNA. The sample holds 200,000 or so clones; 84% are singletons and the top ten take more than 2.5%. Source material: peripheral blood. This sequence originates from a woman aged 25 to 39 who had recovered from COVID-19.

The CDR3 here is CASSFGLGYTF. CDR3 bases: TGTGCCAGCAGTTTTGGCTTGGGCTACACCTTC. The chain is built from TRBV12-3 or TRBV12-4 and TRBJ1-2; D gene unclear. This CDR3 contains 11 residues. V was shortened by 3 bases and J by 8 bases, with 7 bases between the two germline ends.